This is a list of T cell receptor beta chains from one sample in a study of T cells in Graves' hyperthyroidism and ophthalmopathy. Via MiXCR, TCRdb re-called the multiplex PCR reads, giving one row per CDR3 protein. The repertoire includes some 340,000 distinct CDR3 sequences, about 13% of them detected once, and roughly 35% sits in the top ten. The sequenced sample was blood. These receptors originate from a woman aged 40 to 55 with Graves' ophthalmopathy. Each CDR3 is given with its conserved first and last residue. Each record gives: CDR3 protein, CDR3 DNA, D gene, clone size, J gene, V gene. D genes are given only for firm matches. Clone size appears in some rows only: once, few, many, or a class for an expanded clone.

CDR3 protein: CASLGLAYATDTQYF
CDR3 DNA: TGTGCCAGCCTGGGACTAGCTTATGCGACAGATACGCAGTATTTT
D gene: TRBD2
clone size: many
J gene: TRBJ2-3
V gene: TRBV5-6

CDR3 protein: CASSGRQGQFF
CDR3 DNA: TGTGCCAGCAGCGGCAGACAGGGGCAGTTCTTC
D gene: TRBD1
clone size: .
J gene: TRBJ2-1
V gene: TRBV9

CDR3 protein: CASSFRLVGSSYEQYF
CDR3 DNA: TGTGCCAGCAGTTTTCGTCTGGTGGGCTCCTCCTACGAGCAGTACTTC
D gene: .
clone size: many
J gene: TRBJ2-7
V gene: TRBV28

CDR3 protein: CASRETAEYEQYF
CDR3 DNA: TGTGCCAGCAGAGAGACGGCCGAGTACGAGCAGTACTTC
D gene: .
clone size: many
J gene: TRBJ2-7
V gene: TRBV28

CDR3 protein: CASSGQAFTYEQYF
CDR3 DNA: TGTGCCAGCAGTGGTCAGGCTTTCACCTACGAGCAGTACTTC
D gene: .
clone size: .
J gene: TRBJ2-7
V gene: TRBV12-3/TRBV12-4

CDR3 protein: CASSLAPGAGTEAFF
CDR3 DNA: TGTGCCAGCAGCTTAGCGCCAGGGGCGGGCACTGAAGCTTTCTTT
D gene: .
clone size: many
J gene: TRBJ1-1
V gene: TRBV11-2

CDR3 protein: CSASRSPGELFF
CDR3 DNA: TGCAGTGCTAGTAGATCCCCCGGGGAGCTGTTTTTT
D gene: .
clone size: .
J gene: TRBJ2-2
V gene: TRBV20-1

CDR3 protein: CASSHRQGYDYGYTF
CDR3 DNA: TGTGCCAGCAGCCATCGACAGGGTTACGACTATGGCTACACCTTC
D gene: TRBD1
clone size: .
J gene: TRBJ1-2
V gene: TRBV7-9

CDR3 protein: CASSLWGGEIQETQYF
CDR3 DNA: TGCGCCAGCAGCTTGTGGGGAGGGGAAATCCAAGAGACCCAGTACTTC
D gene: TRBD2
clone size: few
J gene: TRBJ2-5
V gene: TRBV5-1

CDR3 protein: CASAPGVEETQYF
CDR3 DNA: TGCGCCAGCGCCCCAGGGGTCGAAGAGACCCAGTACTTC
D gene: .
clone size: many
J gene: TRBJ2-5
V gene: TRBV5-1

CDR3 protein: CALGGGPSSGANVLTF
CDR3 DNA: TGTGCGCTTGGGGGGGGGCCGAGCTCTGGGGCCAACGTCCTGACTTTC
D gene: .
clone size: .
J gene: TRBJ2-6
V gene: TRBV5-4

CDR3 protein: CSAPTSGEDNEQFF
CDR3 DNA: TGCAGTGCCCCGACTAGCGGGGAAGACAATGAGCAGTTCTTC
D gene: TRBD2
clone size: many
J gene: TRBJ2-1
V gene: TRBV20-1

CDR3 protein: CASSSRSGGAGDTQYF
CDR3 DNA: TGTGCCAGCAGTTCCCGTAGCGGGGGGGCCGGGGATACGCAGTATTTT
D gene: TRBD2
clone size: many
J gene: TRBJ2-3
V gene: TRBV27

CDR3 protein: CAWSVLGGTAGANVLTF
CDR3 DNA: TGTGCCTGGAGTGTACTAGGCGGGACTGCCGGGGCCAACGTCCTGACTTTC
D gene: .
clone size: .
J gene: TRBJ2-6
V gene: TRBV30

CDR3 protein: CSARETDDRLGRVYGYTF
CDR3 DNA: TGCAGTGCTAGAGAGACAGACGATAGGCTAGGTAGGGTTTATGGCTACACCTTC
D gene: .
clone size: many
J gene: TRBJ1-2
V gene: TRBV20-1

CDR3 protein: CASSQTPGSGNTIYF
CDR3 DNA: TGTGCCAGCAGCCAAACCCCGGGTTCTGGAAACACCATATATTTT
D gene: .
clone size: many
J gene: TRBJ1-3
V gene: TRBV6-1

CDR3 protein: CSARGTRELDNEQFF
CDR3 DNA: TGCAGTGCTAGAGGAACACGGGAATTAGACAATGAGCAGTTCTTC
D gene: .
clone size: .
J gene: TRBJ2-1
V gene: TRBV20-1

CDR3 protein: CASFPTGVGGAFF
CDR3 DNA: TGTGCCAGCTTTCCTACGGGGGTCGGAGGTGCTTTCTTT
D gene: .
clone size: many
J gene: TRBJ1-1
V gene: TRBV12-3/TRBV12-4

CDR3 protein: CASSMDLRRHEQYF
CDR3 DNA: TGTGCCAGTAGTATGGACCTTCGGCGCCACGAGCAGTACTTC
D gene: .
clone size: many
J gene: TRBJ2-7
V gene: TRBV19

CDR3 protein: CASSVGQETTGELFF
CDR3 DNA: TGTGCCAGCAGTGTAGGGCAGGAGACCACCGGGGAGCTGTTTTTT
D gene: .
clone size: many
J gene: TRBJ2-2
V gene: TRBV2

CDR3 protein: CASSSPRQALATGNEQFF
CDR3 DNA: TGTGCCAGTTCATCCCCGAGACAGGCTCTCGCTACGGGCAATGAGCAGTTCTTC
D gene: .
clone size: .
J gene: TRBJ2-1
V gene: TRBV19

CDR3 protein: CASSRASGRAGKSGTGELFF
CDR3 DNA: TGTGCCAGCAGCAGAGCTAGCGGGAGGGCCGGTAAAAGCGGCACCGGGGAGCTGTTTTTT
D gene: TRBD2
clone size: few
J gene: TRBJ2-2
V gene: TRBV6-2/TRBV6-3

CDR3 protein: CASSLDRTGGLDTEAFF
CDR3 DNA: TGTGCCAGCAGCTTAGATCGGACAGGGGGTCTTGACACTGAAGCTTTCTTT
D gene: TRBD1
clone size: few
J gene: TRBJ1-1
V gene: TRBV11-2

CDR3 protein: CASSLSPVSNQPQHF
CDR3 DNA: TGTGCCAGCAGTTTATCCCCCGTTAGCAATCAGCCCCAGCATTTT
D gene: .
clone size: many
J gene: TRBJ1-5
V gene: TRBV28

CDR3 protein: CASSLYTQGPYEQYF
CDR3 DNA: TGTGCCAGCAGTTTATATACTCAAGGACCCTACGAGCAGTACTTC
D gene: .
clone size: many
J gene: TRBJ2-7
V gene: TRBV12-3/TRBV12-4

CDR3 protein: CASSSVAGVGGTQYF
CDR3 DNA: TGCGCCAGCAGTAGTGTAGCGGGAGTTGGCGGGACCCAGTACTTC
D gene: TRBD2
clone size: few
J gene: TRBJ2-5
V gene: TRBV10-2

CDR3 protein: CASSPEITQEFPPFF
CDR3 DNA: TGCGCCAGCAGCCCCGAGATTACACAGGAATTCCCTCCGTTCTTC
D gene: .
clone size: .
J gene: TRBJ2-1
V gene: TRBV5-1

CDR3 protein: CASSPRVSGRAYEQYF
CDR3 DNA: TGTGCCAGCAGCCCGAGAGTTAGCGGGAGGGCCTACGAGCAGTACTTC
D gene: TRBD2
clone size: few
J gene: TRBJ2-7
V gene: TRBV7-2

CDR3 protein: CASKETGLNNEQFF
CDR3 DNA: TGTGCCAGCAAAGAGACAGGGTTGAACAATGAGCAGTTCTTC
D gene: TRBD1
clone size: many
J gene: TRBJ2-1
V gene: TRBV7-2

CDR3 protein: CASYDGGRSYEQYF
CDR3 DNA: TGCGCCAGCTATGACGGGGGAAGGTCCTACGAGCAGTACTTC
D gene: .
clone size: many
J gene: TRBJ2-7
V gene: TRBV10-1

CDR3 protein: CASSQGGTSPRTDTQYF
CDR3 DNA: TGCGCCAGCAGCCAAGGCGGGACTAGCCCTCGTACAGATACGCAGTATTTT
D gene: TRBD2
clone size: few
J gene: TRBJ2-3
V gene: TRBV4-1

CDR3 protein: CASSLDRGNNEQFF
CDR3 DNA: TGTGCCAGCAGCTTAGATCGGGGTAACAATGAGCAGTTCTTC
D gene: .
clone size: few
J gene: TRBJ2-1
V gene: TRBV11-2

CDR3 protein: CATKGFQRTDTQYF
CDR3 DNA: TGTGCCACCAAGGGCTTCCAGCGCACAGATACGCAGTATTTT
D gene: .
clone size: many
J gene: TRBJ2-3
V gene: TRBV6-1

CDR3 protein: CASSLPGGTGDNGYTF
CDR3 DNA: TGTGCCAGCAGCTTACCAGGCGGGACAGGGGACAATGGCTACACCTTC
D gene: TRBD1
clone size: .
J gene: TRBJ1-2
V gene: TRBV7-9

CDR3 protein: CASSEEASGGNEQFF
CDR3 DNA: TGTGCCAGCAGTGAGGAGGCTAGCGGGGGGAATGAGCAGTTCTTC
D gene: TRBD2
clone size: many
J gene: TRBJ2-1
V gene: TRBV2

CDR3 protein: CSAREPTLPMFF
CDR3 DNA: TGCAGTGCTAGAGAGCCGACCCTTCCAATGTTCTTC
D gene: .
clone size: .
J gene: TRBJ2-1
V gene: TRBV20-1

CDR3 protein: CASSLGPTWGIFYGYTF
CDR3 DNA: TGTGCCAGCAGCTTAGGACCCACCTGGGGGATCTTCTATGGCTACACCTTC
D gene: .
clone size: .
J gene: TRBJ1-2
V gene: TRBV7-2

CDR3 protein: CSASHRGPPGANVLTF
CDR3 DNA: TGCAGTGCTAGTCACAGGGGACCCCCTGGGGCCAACGTCCTGACTTTC
D gene: TRBD1
clone size: .
J gene: TRBJ2-6
V gene: TRBV20-1

CDR3 protein: CASSLTGGGELFF
CDR3 DNA: TGTGCCAGCAGCCTTACAGGGGGCGGGGAGCTGTTTTTT
D gene: TRBD1
clone size: few
J gene: TRBJ2-2
V gene: TRBV6-1

CDR3 protein: CASSLEYEQLF
CDR3 DNA: TGTGCCAGCAGCTTAGAGTATGAGCAGCTCTTC
D gene: .
clone size: .
J gene: TRBJ2-1
V gene: TRBV13

CDR3 protein: CASKPGGSTGVYEQYF
CDR3 DNA: TGTGCCAGCAAGCCCGGGGGGTCTACGGGAGTCTACGAGCAGTACTTC
D gene: TRBD2
clone size: .
J gene: TRBJ2-7
V gene: TRBV28

CDR3 protein: CSARGGLAGGADTQYF
CDR3 DNA: TGCAGTGCTAGAGGGGGACTAGCGGGGGGGGCAGATACGCAGTATTTT
D gene: TRBD2
clone size: .
J gene: TRBJ2-3
V gene: TRBV20-1

CDR3 protein: CASSRQGASTEAFF
CDR3 DNA: TGTGCCAGCAGTCGTCAGGGGGCTAGCACTGAAGCTTTCTTT
D gene: TRBD1
clone size: many
J gene: TRBJ1-1
V gene: TRBV2

CDR3 protein: CASSFFPDQPQHF
CDR3 DNA: TGCGCCAGCAGCTTCTTCCCCGATCAGCCCCAGCATTTT
D gene: .
clone size: many
J gene: TRBJ1-5
V gene: TRBV5-1

CDR3 protein: CAISPTERGAANEKLFF
CDR3 DNA: TGTGCCATCAGTCCGACAGAGAGGGGGGCGGCTAATGAAAAACTGTTTTTT
D gene: .
clone size: many
J gene: TRBJ1-4
V gene: TRBV10-3

CDR3 protein: CASSFSGGGTGELFF
CDR3 DNA: TGTGCCAGCAGCTTTTCAGGGGGGGGAACCGGGGAGCTGTTTTTT
D gene: .
clone size: many
J gene: TRBJ2-2
V gene: TRBV7-2

CDR3 protein: CASRPGLGETQYF
CDR3 DNA: TGTGCCAGCAGGCCAGGGCTCGGGGAGACCCAGTACTTC
D gene: .
clone size: many
J gene: TRBJ2-5
V gene: TRBV11-2

CDR3 protein: CASSEGQGDYTF
CDR3 DNA: TGTGCCAGCAGTGAAGGACAGGGAGATTACACCTTC
D gene: TRBD1
clone size: many
J gene: TRBJ1-2
V gene: TRBV2

CDR3 protein: CASSQGAGNNQPQHF
CDR3 DNA: TGTGCCAGCAGCCAAGGTGCAGGGAACAATCAGCCCCAGCATTTT
D gene: .
clone size: few
J gene: TRBJ1-5
V gene: TRBV3-1

CDR3 protein: CASVKGRTEAFF
CDR3 DNA: TGTGCCAGCGTTAAGGGGAGGACTGAAGCTTTCTTT
D gene: .
clone size: many
J gene: TRBJ1-1
V gene: TRBV6-5

CDR3 protein: CSAYPGGDTEAFF
CDR3 DNA: TGCAGTGCTTACCCGGGGGGAGACACTGAAGCTTTCTTT
D gene: .
clone size: .
J gene: TRBJ1-1
V gene: TRBV20-1

CDR3 protein: CASSYPGLDNTGELFF
CDR3 DNA: TGTGCCAGCAGCTACCCGGGACTCGACAACACCGGGGAGCTGTTTTTT
D gene: .
clone size: .
J gene: TRBJ2-2
V gene: TRBV5-6